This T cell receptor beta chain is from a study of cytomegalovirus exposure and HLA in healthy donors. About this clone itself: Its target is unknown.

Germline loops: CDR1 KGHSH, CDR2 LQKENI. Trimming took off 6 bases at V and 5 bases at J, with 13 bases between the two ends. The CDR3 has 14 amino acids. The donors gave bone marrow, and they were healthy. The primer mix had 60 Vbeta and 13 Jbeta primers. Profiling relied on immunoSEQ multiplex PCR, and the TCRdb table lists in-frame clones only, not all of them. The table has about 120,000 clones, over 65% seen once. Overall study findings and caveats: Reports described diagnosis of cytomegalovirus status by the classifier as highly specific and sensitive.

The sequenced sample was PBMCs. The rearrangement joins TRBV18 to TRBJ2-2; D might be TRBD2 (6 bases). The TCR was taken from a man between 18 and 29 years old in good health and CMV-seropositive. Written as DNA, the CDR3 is TGTGCCAGCTCCGAGGGACTTGGGACCGGGGAGCTGTTTTTT. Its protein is CASSEGLGTGELFF.